This T cell receptor (beta chain) is from a study of Graves' ophthalmopathy and Graves' hyperthyroidism. Pregnancy or lactation, uncontrolled infections and other autoimmune diseases were grounds for excluding patients. It was on clinical symptoms, serum thyroxine, TRAb, thyroid ultrasound and orbital computed tomography that diagnosis relied. The PBMCs originated from approximately 10 ml of fresh peripheral blood. Study-wide results and limits: Blood repertoires reportedly contained most expanded thyroid clonotypes above 0.001 frequency.

The sequenced template was RNA, covering the TCR beta CDR3 region. Second-round multiplex PCR came after first-round RT-PCR with HTBI primers. TCRdb itself ran the multiplex PCR reads through MiXCR, one entry per CDR3 protein. The sample lists around 670,000 distinct CDR3 sequences; approximately 40% were seen once. Of note for this clonotype: Its antigen is still unknown.

The CDR3 totals 13 residues. CDR1 and CDR2 from the germline V gene are SGHRS and YFSETQ. V was cut by 4 bases and J by 5 bases, with 12 bases left in between. The V gene is TRBV5-1, the J gene TRBJ1-1; D remains unclear. The sequenced sample consisted of peripheral blood. The TCR sequence derives from an adult man with Graves' ophthalmopathy. The CDR3: CASSDQMGTEAFF. The CDR3 bases are TGCGCCAGCAGCGATCAGATGGGAACTGAAGCTTTCTTT. Filled out from reference TRBV5-1 and TRBJ1-1, the complete variable domain reads KAGVTQTPRYLIKTRGQQVTLSCSPISGHRSVSWYQQTPGQGLQFLFEYFSETQRNKGNFPGRFSGRQFSNSRSEMNVSTLELGDSALYLCASSDQMGTEAFFGQGTRLTVV.